The source of this T cell receptor (beta chain) is a study of CD8+ T cells in alopecia areata (dated by TCRdb to between 2018 and 2020). Notes on the research overall: The treated patients took part in an open-label pilot trial in which moderate-to-severe alopecia areata was treated with oral tofacitinib at 5 to 10 mg twice daily. Patients stayed on tofacitinib for 6 to 18 months and then had 6 months of follow-up off drug so that delayed response and recurrence could be assessed. For the treated patients, the SALT score, which quantifies what percentage of scalp surface area is affected, served as the measure of disease severity. To study T cell clonal expansion in alopecia areata, the researchers applied high-throughput TCRbeta sequencing to both the C3H/HeJ mouse model and human patients. Human TCRbeta sequencing covered scalp tissue and sorted CD4+ and CD8+ peripheral blood T cells from patchy and totalis/universalis alopecia areata patients and healthy controls. Patients on tofacitinib were biopsied at baseline and after 4 and 24 weeks of treatment, and several of the patients also had a later scalp biopsy. Scalp clonality was compared among normal scalp (n=4), patchy alopecia areata scalp (n=8), and alopecia totalis/universalis scalp (n=8). RNA was extracted with the PAXgene miRNA kit for fixed scalp, the miRNeasy kit for PBMCs, and the RNeasy kit for mouse skin. Amplification of TCRbeta CDR3 regions was done by immunoSEQ multiplex PCR using 35 Vbeta forward primers and 13 Jbeta reverse primers. Overall results and qualifications from the work: Many expanded lesional clones were found to persist in scalp and blood during tofacitinib treatment, and relapse after treatment cessation may be partly explained by this persistence. Compared with normal scalp, lesional scalp had higher clonality and more expanded CD8+ clones, particularly in alopecia totalis/universalis, a pattern that suggests antigenic drive. Scalp TCR repertoire analysis is complicated because resident alphabeta T cells in normal human skin are also sequenced, whereas mouse skin is dominated by gammadelta T cells. Shared TCR sequences between patients were less evident than in mice, which may be partly attributable to HLA diversity in the patient population. Because the treated cohort was small and had just a single nonresponder, larger studies are needed to establish links between baseline CD8+ expansion and response. Tofacitinib significantly lowered scalp clonality and the number of expanded CD8+ clones among the top 100 scalp clones.

As encoded in the germline V gene, CDR1 is SGDLS while CDR2 is YYNGEE. Its CDR3 holds 12 amino acids, cysteine through phenylalanine. CDR3 DNA is the only sequence kept; it has 36 bases, read in frame from the first base. The trim is 1 base for V and 4 bases for J, with a gap of 5 bases between the germline ends. The meaning of the sample's treatment or condition label: oral pan-JAK inhibitor, 5-10 mg twice daily. Peripheral blood and lesional scalp punch biopsies were obtained from patients with alopecia areata. PBMCs were isolated by density centrifugation and stained for CD3, CD4 and CD8, after which CD4+ and CD8+ T cells were sorted on a FACSAria. On this clone itself: No antigen is known for it. Base qualities are not at hand, and no much larger clone is one base apart.

Preparation of the library involved the immunoSEQ multiplex PCR assay. RNA was extracted from all samples and reverse transcribed into cDNA as template for TCR sequencing. SuperScript III was used to make first-strand cDNA, primed with a 2:1 mix of oligo-dT and random hexamers. Amplification bias was assessed with a synthetic immune receptor repertoire, and residual bias was removed computationally. The authors processed their data as follows. After raw reads were preprocessed to remove errors, the CDR3 was defined following IMGT conventions as running from the conserved cysteine to phenylalanine. Clonality was computed by normalizing Shannon entropy by log2 of the number of productive unique TCRs and subtracting the result from 1. CD4 or CD8 identity of scalp clones was inferred by cross-referencing scalp TCRbeta sequences with sorted blood CD4 and CD8 repertoires. The immuneACCESS repertoire file appears here via TCRdb, limited to in-frame rearrangements. These files lack a portion of the clones; in checked studies, under half of the deficit traces to unresolved V genes, and the cause of the others is not known. V and J calls and clone size follow that table, whereas D and trimming were derived from the DNA. For this sample there are approximately 210,000 clones; 66% appear just once. The ten biggest clones cover over 1% of the sample.

Sequences were derived from CD4+ T cells sorted from blood, sampled at approximately week 42, from a patient treated with tofacitinib. This receptor was obtained from a human donor with alopecia areata. The receptor chain draws on TRBV9 and TRBJ1-1, with TRBD1 perhaps the D gene, on 5 matching bases. The CDR3 is CASSVQGTEAFF. At the DNA level, the sequence is TGTGCCAGCAGCGTACAGGGCACTGAAGCTTTCTTT. When the CDR3 is completed using the reference TRBV9 and TRBJ1-1 genes on either side, the full variable domain is DSGVTQTPKHLITATGQRVTLRCSPRSGDLSVYWYQQSLDQGLQFLIQYYNGEERAKGNILERFSAQQFPDLHSELNLSSLELGDSALYFCASSVQGTEAFFGQGTRLTVV.